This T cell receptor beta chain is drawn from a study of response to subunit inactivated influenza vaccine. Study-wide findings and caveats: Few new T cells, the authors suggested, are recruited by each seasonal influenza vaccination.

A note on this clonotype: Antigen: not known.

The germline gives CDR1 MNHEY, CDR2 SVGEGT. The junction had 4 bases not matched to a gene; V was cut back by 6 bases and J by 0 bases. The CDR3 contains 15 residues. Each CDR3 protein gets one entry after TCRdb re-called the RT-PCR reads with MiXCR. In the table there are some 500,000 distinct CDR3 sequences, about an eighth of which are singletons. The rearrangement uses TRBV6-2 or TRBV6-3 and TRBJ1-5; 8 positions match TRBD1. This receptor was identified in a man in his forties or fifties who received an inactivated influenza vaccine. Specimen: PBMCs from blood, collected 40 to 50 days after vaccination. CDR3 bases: TGTGCCAGCAGCAGGACAGGGTATAGCAATCAGCCCCAGCATTTT. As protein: CASSRTGYSNQPQHF.